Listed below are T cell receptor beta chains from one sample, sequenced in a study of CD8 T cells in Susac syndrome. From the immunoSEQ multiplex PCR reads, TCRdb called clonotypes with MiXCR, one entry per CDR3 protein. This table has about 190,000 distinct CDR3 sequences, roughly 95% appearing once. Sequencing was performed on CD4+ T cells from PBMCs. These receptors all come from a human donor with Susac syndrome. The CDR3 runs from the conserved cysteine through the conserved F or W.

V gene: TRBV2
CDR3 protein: CASSEALRFGTQYF

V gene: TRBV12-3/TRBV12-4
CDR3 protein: CASSPVDRYNEQFF

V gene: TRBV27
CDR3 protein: CASSGGPGALANTGELFF

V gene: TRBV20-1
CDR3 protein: CSVSRDYSYEQYF

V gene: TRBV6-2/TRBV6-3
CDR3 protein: CASSLLILPQHF

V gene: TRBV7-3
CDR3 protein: CASSSERGGLDGELFF

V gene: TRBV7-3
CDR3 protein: CASSFTSGGEQYF

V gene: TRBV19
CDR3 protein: CATQKTSQETQYF

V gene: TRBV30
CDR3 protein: CAWSTSLPAGGLNEQFF

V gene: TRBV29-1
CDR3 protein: CSVTGTISYEQYF

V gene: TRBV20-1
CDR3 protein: CSAGETTGGPYEQYF

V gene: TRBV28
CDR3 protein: CASRPWTGTYEQYF

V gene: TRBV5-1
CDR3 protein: CASSLAGGQGVHEQYF

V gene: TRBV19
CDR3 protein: CASATVEAFF

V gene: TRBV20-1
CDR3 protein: CSARLAGGEETQYF

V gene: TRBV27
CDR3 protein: CASSPSIGPYEQYF